This T cell receptor beta chain was obtained from a study of Graves' ophthalmopathy and Graves' hyperthyroidism. Amplification targeted the TCR beta CDR3 regions, with RNA transcripts as the source material. Amplification began with first-round RT-PCR using HTBI primers, then second-round multiplex PCR was performed. TCRdb fed the multiplex PCR reads into MiXCR, producing one record per CDR3 protein. The table has some 520,000 distinct CDR3 sequences, 14% seen once. Study conclusions and caveats: An approximately 83% specificity and about 90% sensitivity were achieved by a 13-signature model that separated ophthalmopathy from stable hyperthyroidism. Among expanded thyroid clonotypes above 0.001 frequency, most also occurred in blood. At less than 71% sensitivity and 72.22% specificity, the model predicted progression of the ophthalmopathy.

This CDR3 is built from 16 residues. CDR1 MNHNS and CDR2 SASEGT come from the germline V gene. Trimming pared 4 bases from V and 4 bases from J, leaving 19 bases between. This clonotype has a count of ten or more. Its antigen is unidentified. In this cohort, patients with other autoimmune diseases, uncontrolled infections, pregnancy or lactation were excluded. The material sequenced was blood. This sequence joins TRBV6-1 and TRBJ1-2, with D maybe TRBD1 (5 bases). The TCR comes from a woman in her twenties or thirties with Graves' ophthalmopathy. CDR3 in amino acids: CASSAHGGFDSYGYTF. DNA of the CDR3: TGTGCCAGCAGTGCCCATGGGGGTTTTGACAGCTATGGCTACACCTTC.